What follows describes a single T cell receptor beta chain. Its antigen is unknown. The sample originates from a study of shared clonotypes between healthy human individuals. The germline V and J ends were trimmed by 2 bases and 5 bases, with 12 bases remaining between them. Germline V CDR1 and CDR2: MGHDK, SYGVNS. The CDR3 length is 14 residues. General study findings and limits: With several donors compared, approximately 5.5% of naive CD4 clonotypes were shared.

Produced via immunoSEQ multiplex PCR; TCRdb's table is partial and in-frame only. This table holds some 2,100,000 clones, around 95% found once. Sample: naive CD4+ T cells sorted from blood. Described subset: CD45RA+ positively selected. This receptor was identified in a man younger than 35 in good health. The J gene is TRBJ2-5, the V gene TRBV25-1, with D perhaps TRBD1 (7 bases). CDR3 in DNA: TGTGCCAGCAGTGAAGACAGGGCGGGGGAGACCCAGTACTTC. Residues: CASSEDRAGETQYF.